Below are 17 T cell receptor beta chains sequenced from a single sample in a study of OX40 agonist ivuxolimab in advanced cancers. TCRdb's table, derived via immunoSEQ multiplex PCR, lists solely in-frame clones and lacks some. The repertoire consists of some 60,000 clones, with 85% occurring once and the leading ten covering 3.5% to 4%. The sample consisted of CD4+ or CD8+ T cells sorted from blood, taken in a trial of the OX40 agonist ivuxolimab. The receptors here all came from an adult with an advanced solid tumor such as melanoma, head and neck, liver or kidney cancer.

The genes are TRBV2 and TRBJ2-7, with 13 bases identical to TRBD2. Germline V lookup: CDR1 SNHLY, CDR2 FYNNEI. This CDR3 region has 14 residues. V dropped 6 bases and J dropped 7; count of bases not matched to a gene: 6. The CDR3 spells CASRGTSGTIEQYF. DNA of the CDR3: TGTGCCAGCAGAGGGACTAGCGGGACGATTGAGCAGTACTTC.

V is TRBV28 and J is TRBJ2-1; the D gene is possibly TRBD2 (6 bases). The CDR3 is 16 amino acids. Germline V lookup: CDR1 MDHEN, CDR2 SYDVKM. The V and J ends lost 8 bases and 2 bases respectively, with 19 bases between them. The CDR3 DNA reads as TGTGCCAGCGCTCCCGGGGACTCTACAACCTACAATGAGCAGTTCTTC. Protein sequence: CASAPGDSTTYNEQFF.

V is TRBV28 and J is TRBJ2-5; D possibly corresponds to TRBD1 (5 bases). V was cut by 5 bases and J by 4 bases, with 17 bases left in between. Germline V gene lookup returns CDR1 MDHEN and CDR2 SYDVKM. The CDR3 loop spans 15 amino acids. The CDR3 reads CASSDDSSWRETQYF. The CDR3 nucleotides read TGTGCCAGCAGTGATGACAGCAGTTGGCGAGAGACCCAGTACTTC.

The chain employs TRBV6-1 and TRBJ2-7, with TRBD1 identical over 8 bases. CDR1 and CDR2 from the germline V gene are MNHNS and SASEGT. The CDR3 consists of 13 residues. V shed 5 bases and J 3 bases; nucleotides not matched to a gene: 3. CDR3 protein: CASSQGQVYEQYF. The CDR3 region has the DNA TGTGCCAGCAGTCAGGGACAGGTCTACGAGCAGTACTTC.

The rearrangement uses TRBV28 and TRBJ1-2; 12 nucleotides align to TRBD1. V trimming: 1 base; J trimming: 8 bases; junction bases outside the gene matches: 5. This CDR3 has 15 amino acids. Per germline, CDR1 MDHEN and CDR2 SYDVKM. The CDR3 reads CASSLSGTGGPGYTF. CDR3 nucleotide sequence: TGTGCCAGCAGTTTATCTGGGACAGGGGGCCCCGGCTACACCTTC.

The chain employs TRBV9 and TRBJ2-2; D is uncertain. In germline, CDR1 is SGDLS, CDR2 YYNGEE. V lost 0 bases, J lost 5 bases, and 17 bases lay in between. This CDR3 is 17 amino acids long. The CDR3: CASSVDPWVVRTGELFF. CDR3 nucleotide sequence: TGTGCCAGCAGCGTAGATCCCTGGGTTGTAAGAACCGGGGAGCTGTTTTTT.

This clone has a handful of counts. The V call is TRBV14, the J call TRBJ1-1; no clear D gene. This CDR3 spans 13 amino acids. V was trimmed by 2 bases and J by 0 bases, leaving 4 bases between them. The germline gives CDR1 SGHDN, CDR2 FVKESK. In DNA, the CDR3 is TGTGCCAGCAGCCAAATGGTGAACACTGAAGCTTTCTTT. Translating it yields CASSQMVNTEAFF. The full variable domain, its missing parts supplied by reference TRBV14 and TRBJ1-1, is EAGVTQFPSHSVIEKGQTVTLRCDPISGHDNLYWYRRVMGKEIKFLLHFVKESKQDESGMPNNRFLAERTGGTYSTLKVQPAELEDSGVYFCASSQMVNTEAFFGQGTRLTVV.

In regard to this clone: Other DNA sequences within the sample encode an identical CDR3. The V gene is TRBV13, the J gene TRBJ2-1; 15 bases are shared with TRBD2. V was pared by 3 bases and J by 7 bases, with 1 base of the junction left unmatched. The germline V gene has CDR1 PRHDT and CDR2 FYEKMQ (reference sequence). CDR3 size: 15 residues. CDR3 coding DNA: TGTGCCAGCAGCTTTGGACTAGCGGGAGGGAATGAGCAGTTCTTC. Translation gives CASSFGLAGGNEQFF.

The chain is built from TRBV4-1 and TRBJ2-7; TRBD1 matches at 7 bases. V trimming: 0 bases; J trimming: 6 bases; junction bases outside the gene matches: 8. Germline V lookup: CDR1 MGHRA, CDR2 YSYEKL. CDR3 length: 15 amino acids. The CDR3 here is CASSQDSDRYPEQYF. The CDR3 DNA follows: TGCGCCAGCAGCCAAGATTCGGACAGGTATCCCGAGCAGTACTTC.

The gene calls are TRBV19 and TRBJ1-1, with unresolved D. This CDR3 spans 13 amino acids. V was clipped by 6 bases and J by 1 base, with 9 bases between them. Per germline, CDR1 LNHDA and CDR2 SQIVND (reference sequence). The CDR3 DNA follows: TGTGCCAGTAGCGATACAAGGAACACTGAAGCTTTCTTT. Amino acids: CASSDTRNTEAFF.

The J gene is TRBJ1-1, the V gene TRBV19; 10 positions agree with TRBD1. The CDR3 is made up of 14 amino acids. Germline V gene lookup returns CDR1 LNHDA and CDR2 SQIVND (reference sequence). V dropped 9 bases and J dropped 11; count of bases not matched to a gene: 15. CDR3 nucleotide sequence: TGTGCCAGCCCAATTACGGGACAGGGGTTTGGGGCTTTCTTT. This codes for CASPITGQGFGAFF.

This chain links TRBV7-2 with TRBJ2-6; 10 nucleotides agree with TRBD2. The germline CDR1 and CDR2 sequences are SGHTA and FQGNSA. Trimming cost V 1 base and J 2 bases; bases outside gene matches: 5. The CDR3 is made up of 18 amino acids. The CDR3 region is CASSLGTSGNTGANVLTF. Here the CDR3 DNA reads TGTGCCAGCAGCTTAGGTACTAGCGGGAACACTGGGGCCAACGTCCTGACTTTC.

The chain carries TRBV5-6 and TRBJ2-7; D gene uncertain. V gave up 0 bases and J gave up 6 bases, with 10 bases separating them. The CDR3 runs 13 residues. Germline V lookup: CDR1 SGHDT, CDR2 YYEEEE. CDR3 loop: CASSLARPREQYF. DNA of the CDR3: TGTGCCAGCAGCTTGGCCAGGCCCCGCGAGCAGTACTTC.

The V call is TRBV14, the J call TRBJ2-7; 9 positions agree with TRBD1. The germline CDR1 and CDR2 sequences are SGHDN and FVKESK. J lost 3 bases, V lost 3 bases, and 6 bases had no gene match. The CDR3 loop spans 15 amino acids. The CDR3 loop reads CASSQNTGGGYEQYF. In DNA, the CDR3 is TGTGCCAGCAGCCAGAATACAGGGGGCGGCTACGAGCAGTACTTC.

The rearrangement links TRBV9 to TRBJ2-5, with 7 bases matching TRBD2. The end of the DNA fits TRBJ2-7 better, so the J call may be wrong. In germline, CDR1 is SGDLS, CDR2 YYNGEE. The CDR3 has 15 amino acids. CDR3 coding DNA: TGTGCCAGCAGCGTCGCGGGCGGGGGCTCCTACGAGCAGTACTTC. Its protein is CASSVAGGGSYEQYF.

CDR3 region: CASSPQARDYGYTF. CDR3 coding DNA: TGTGCCAGTAGTCCCCAGGCCAGGGACTATGGCTACACCTTC. The chain has TRBV19 and TRBJ1-2, with D possibly matching TRBD1 (5 bases). The CDR3 covers 14 residues. Trimming took 5 bases from V and 3 from J, leaving 13 bases between them. Per germline, CDR1 LNHDA and CDR2 SQIVND (reference sequence). Full variable domain (remainder filled in from reference TRBV19 and TRBJ1-2): DGGITQSPKYLFRKEGQNVTLSCEQNLNHDAMYWYRQDPGQGLRLIYYSQIVNDFQKGDIAEGYSVSREKKESFPLTVTSAQKNPTAFYLCASSPQARDYGYTFGSGTRLTVV.

By share, this clone counts as medium-sized. The genes are TRBV10-2 and TRBJ1-2; D ambiguous. The CDR3 spans 16 residues. Trimming took off 4 bases at V and 0 bases at J, with 15 bases between the two ends. Looked up from germline, CDR1 is WSHSY and CDR2 is SAAADI. CDR3 residues: CASSGVGGGPNYGYTF. CDR3 sequence (DNA): TGCGCCAGCAGTGGGGTTGGCGGAGGGCCTAACTATGGCTACACCTTC.